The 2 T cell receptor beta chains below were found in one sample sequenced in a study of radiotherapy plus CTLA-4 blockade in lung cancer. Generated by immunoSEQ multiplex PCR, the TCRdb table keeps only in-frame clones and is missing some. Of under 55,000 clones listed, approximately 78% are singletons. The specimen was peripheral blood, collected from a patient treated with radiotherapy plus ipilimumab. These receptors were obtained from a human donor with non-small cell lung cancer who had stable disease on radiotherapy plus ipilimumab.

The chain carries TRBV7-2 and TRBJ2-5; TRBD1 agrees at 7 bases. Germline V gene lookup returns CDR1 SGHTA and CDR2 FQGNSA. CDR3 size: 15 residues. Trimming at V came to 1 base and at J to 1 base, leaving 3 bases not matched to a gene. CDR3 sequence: CASSLGQGFQETQYF. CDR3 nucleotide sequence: TGTGCCAGCAGCTTAGGACAGGGTTTCCAAGAGACCCAGTACTTC.

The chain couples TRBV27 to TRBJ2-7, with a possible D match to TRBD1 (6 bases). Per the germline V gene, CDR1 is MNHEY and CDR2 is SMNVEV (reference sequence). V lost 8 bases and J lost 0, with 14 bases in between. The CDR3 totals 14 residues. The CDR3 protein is CASQRTELSYEQYF. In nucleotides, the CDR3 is TGTGCCAGCCAGAGGACAGAACTCTCCTACGAGCAGTACTTC.